This TCR beta chain was retrieved from a study of T cells after yellow fever vaccination. At the level of the study: Researchers used SMART-Seq v4 Ultra Low Input to prepare fractions that had low cell numbers.

Broader study findings: The CD4 compartment and the CD8 compartment contained a small share of clonotypes in common. After the booster, approximately 96% of CD4 and 75% to 90% of CD8 primary-response clones were re-detected. Abundant bulk-population clonotypes could contaminate the FACS-sorted repertoires.

TCRdb redid the calling of the 5' RACE reads with MiXCR, one entry per CDR3 protein. The sample contains about 550,000 distinct CDR3 sequences, under 25% of which appear only once. The CDR3 extends over 15 amino acids. CDR1 and CDR2 from the germline V gene are SGHTA and FQGNSA. V shed 5 bases and J 0 bases; nucleotides not matched to a gene: 6. Regarding this clonotype: Antigen specificity is unknown.

This sequence was found in a man aged 25-45 years who received the YFV17D yellow fever vaccine. The rearrangement joins TRBV7-2 to TRBJ2-5; 7 nucleotides line up with TRBD1. Sample: PBMCs, taken 15 days after the yellow fever booster vaccination. The CDR3, as DNA: TGTGCCAGCAGCCTATTAGGGACAGACCAAGAGACCCAGTACTTC. Translating gives CASSLLGTDQETQYF.